This TCR beta chain was sequenced in a study of blood T cell repertoires in COVID-19. The J segment lost 1 base and the V segment lost 6 bases, leaving 9 bases of the junction unmatched. CDR1 is WSHSY and CDR2 is SAAADI in the germline V gene. This CDR3 spans 16 amino acids. The protocol was immunoSEQ multiplex PCR, while the TCRdb copy is restricted to in-frame clones and leaves out a portion. The sample yields about 400,000 clones, 80% to 90% seen once. V and J are TRBV10-2 and TRBJ1-5, with 7 bases matching TRBD1. The sequenced material came from PBMCs or T cells enriched from blood (not recorded which). This clonotype was obtained from a man aged 35 to 55 in a cohort exposed to, infected with or recovered from COVID-19 (not recorded which). CDR3 sequence: CASRKTGEGSNQPQHF. CDR3 DNA: TGCGCCAGCAGAAAAACAGGGGAAGGGAGCAATCAGCCCCAGCATTTT.